One sample yielded the 10 T cell receptor beta chains listed below, sequenced in a study of identical twins. From the 5' RACE reads, TCRdb called clonotypes with MiXCR, one entry per CDR3 protein. The sample includes fewer than 650,000 distinct CDR3 sequences, just over 7% of them seen just once. This sample was shared with a second study, whose subject was yellow fever vaccine responses in identical twins.

Input material: PBMCs. The source is a woman between 18 and 29 years old in good health.

This clonotype has ten or more counts. The chain couples TRBV12-3 or TRBV12-4 to TRBJ1-1; D is perhaps TRBD1 (5 bases). The ends were cut back, 3 bases at V and 11 bases at J, with 22 bases in the middle. This CDR3 contains 15 residues. CDR3 residues: CASSLGRPGSGEAFF. For the CDR3, the DNA is TGTGCCAGCAGTTTGGGTCGGCCAGGGTCCGGTGAGGCTTTCTTT.

In its sample, this clonotype was seen many times. This chain joins TRBV7-9 and TRBJ2-7; D remains unclear. Between the trimmed V and J ends, which lost 4 bases and 5 bases, there was a span of 6 bases. Germline values: CDR1 SEHNR, CDR2 FQNEAQ (reference sequence). This CDR3 is 11 amino acids long. The CDR3 loop reads CASSSPNEQYF. As DNA, the CDR3 is TGTGCCAGCAGCTCCCCGAACGAGCAGTACTTC.

V usage is TRBV27 and J usage is TRBJ1-2, with TRBD1 as a possible D gene (5 bases). This CDR3 is 13 amino acids long. Germline V gene lookup returns CDR1 MNHEY and CDR2 SMNVEV (reference sequence). V was trimmed by 2 bases and J by 7 bases, leaving 11 bases between them. For the CDR3, the DNA is TGTGCCAGCAGTTTAGCGGGGCGCCTTGGCTACACCTTC. Translating it yields CASSLAGRLGYTF.

This clonotype was detected many times. The V gene is TRBV20-1, the J gene TRBJ2-5; 10 bases match TRBD2. Trimming cost V 3 bases and J 5 bases; bases outside gene matches: 9. The CDR3 is 15 amino acids. Germline-derived CDR1 and CDR2 are DFQATT and SNEGSKA (reference sequence). The CDR3 region has the DNA TGCAGTGCTAGTGAGCGGGGGGGCCTGAGGGAGACCCAGTACTTC. Its protein is CSASERGGLRETQYF.

The genes are TRBV24-1 and TRBJ2-2; D perhaps matches TRBD2 (5 bases). Germline V gives CDR1 KGHDR, CDR2 SFDVKD. The CDR3 has 16 amino acids. Trimming took off 2 bases at V and 2 bases at J, with 11 bases between the two ends. In DNA, the CDR3 is TGTGCCACCAGTGATTCCCGGACTGGTAACACCGGGGAGCTGTTTTTT. As protein: CATSDSRTGNTGELFF.

V usage is TRBV20-1 and J usage is TRBJ2-3, with D possibly matching TRBD2 (6 bases). V was cut by 5 bases and J by 1 base, with 16 bases left in between. The CDR3 is 15 amino acids. Germline V gene sequence: CDR1 DFQATT, CDR2 SNEGSKA (reference sequence). CDR3: CSAPLTGVGTDTQYF. In nucleotides, the CDR3 is TGCAGTGCTCCCCTGACGGGGGTGGGCACAGATACGCAGTATTTT.

This clonotype appeared a few times. The chain joins TRBV6-5 to TRBJ2-7, with TRBD2 matching over 7 bases. CDR1 and CDR2 (germline): MNHEY, SVGAGI. The CDR3 is 17 amino acids. The junction had 8 bases not matched to a gene; V was cut back by 0 bases and J by 0 bases. CDR3 coding DNA: TGTGCCAGCAGTTACTCGGCCCTCAAGCGGGACTCCTACGAGCAGTACTTC. Translating gives CASSYSALKRDSYEQYF.

This clonotype was detected a few times. This sequence joins TRBV20-1 and TRBJ2-7, with D possibly called TRBD1 or TRBD2 (5 bases each). The CDR3 covers 14 residues. Trimming took off 1 base at V and 2 bases at J, with 12 bases between the two ends. Germline lookup yields CDR1 DFQATT and CDR2 SNEGSKA (reference sequence). The CDR3 DNA follows: TGCAGTGCTAGAGTCCTGGGACGGGCCTACGAGCAGTACTTC. Its protein product is CSARVLGRAYEQYF.

This clonotype was recorded a few times. The V gene is TRBV28, the J gene TRBJ2-3, with 9 bases aligning to TRBD1. The CDR3 has 15 amino acids. Per germline, CDR1 MDHEN and CDR2 SYDVKM. The ends lost 1 base at V and 4 bases at J; junction bases unmatched: 3. Here the CDR3 reads CASSLSGQGPDTQYF. CDR3 nucleotides: TGTGCCAGCAGTTTATCGGGACAGGGACCAGATACGCAGTATTTT. The variable domain in full, with the rest retrieved from reference TRBV28 and TRBJ2-3, is DVKVTQSSRYLVKRTGEKVFLECVQDMDHENMFWYRQDPGLGLRLIYFSYDVKMKEKGDIPEGYSVSREKKERFSLILESASTNQTSMYLCASSLSGQGPDTQYFGPGTRLTVL.

This chain links TRBV20-1 with TRBJ2-3; tentatively, D is TRBD2 (6 bases). Trimming took off 3 bases at V and 0 bases at J, with 16 bases between the two ends. CDR3 size: 16 residues. Germline CDR1 is DFQATT and CDR2 is SNEGSKA (reference sequence). The CDR3 DNA reads as TGCAGTGCTAGTCGCGTGCGGGGCCTAAGCACAGATACGCAGTATTTT. Protein product: CSASRVRGLSTDTQYF.